This T cell receptor (beta chain) derives from a study of beta chain features in type 1 diabetes. Donors contributed one heparinised blood draw apiece, averaging about 120 mL. This clone was counted only a few times. The antigen is undetermined. The isolated RNA, all of it, was reverse transcribed, so expressed TCRB transcripts were what got sequenced. Profiling relied on immunoSEQ multiplex PCR, and the TCRdb table lists in-frame clones only, not all of them. The data hold more than 550,000 clones, with about 14% observed a single time. General observations from the study: There was a moderate but significant shortening of TCRB CDR3s in all four CD4+ subsets of Type 1 diabetes patients.

The clonotype originates from a young man with type 1 diabetes. Sequences were obtained from naive CD4+ T cells from blood.

The CDR3 is CASSFYGTHNEQFF. The CDR3 bases are TGTGCCAGCAGCTTTTACGGGACCCACAATGAGCAGTTCTTC. The genes are TRBV7-2 and TRBJ2-1, with D perhaps being TRBD1 or TRBD2 (5 bases each). The CDR3 is made up of 14 amino acids. Trimming removed 3 bases at V and 5 bases at J, with 11 bases between. The V gene's germline CDR1 is SGHTA and CDR2 FQGNSA.